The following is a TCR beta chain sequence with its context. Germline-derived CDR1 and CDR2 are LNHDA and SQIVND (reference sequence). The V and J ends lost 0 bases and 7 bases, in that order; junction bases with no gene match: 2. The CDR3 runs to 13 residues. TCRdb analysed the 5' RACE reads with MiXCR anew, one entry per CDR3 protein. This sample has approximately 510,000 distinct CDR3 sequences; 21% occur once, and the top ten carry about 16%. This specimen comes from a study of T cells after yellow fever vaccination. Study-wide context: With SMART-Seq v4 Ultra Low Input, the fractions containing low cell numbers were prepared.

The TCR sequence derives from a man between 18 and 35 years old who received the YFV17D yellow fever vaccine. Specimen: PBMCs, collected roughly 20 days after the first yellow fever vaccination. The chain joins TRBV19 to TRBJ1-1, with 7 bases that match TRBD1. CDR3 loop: CASSIDQGVEAFF. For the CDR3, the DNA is TGTGCCAGTAGTATAGATCAGGGGGTTGAAGCTTTCTTT.